This passage covers 27 T cell receptor beta chains from one sample sequenced in a study of vaccination and CD4 T cells after COVID-19. Their cognate antigens are unknown. Stated treatment: roughly 11-day PBMC culture with coronavirus spike peptide pools or control peptides (ViraFEST assay). Once obtained from cultured CD4+ T cells, the DNA was sequenced using the Oncomine TCR Beta short-read assay. TCRdb used MiXCR to reprocess the PCR reads, holding one entry per CDR3 protein. The table includes under 15,000 distinct CDR3 sequences, approximately 46% detected once. Material: CD4+ T cells from blood, cultured in vitro. Receptors were obtained from a human donor who had recovered from COVID-19.

In the case of this clonotype: Compared with germline, one end of the junction differs, possibly owing to a read error. This rearrangement joins TRBV2 to TRBJ1-2; a weak D match, TRBD1 (6 bases). CDR3 length: 13 amino acids. Germline CDR1 is SNHLY and CDR2 is FYNNEI. The CDR3 here is CVSSEIADRLFSF. The CDR3, as DNA: TGTGTCAGCAGTGAGATCGCGGACAGACTCTTCTCCTTC. Using reference TRBV2 and TRBJ1-2 for the parts outside the CDR3, the full variable domain is EPEVTQTPSHQVTQMGQEVILRCVPISNHLYFYWYRQILGQKVEFLVSFYNNEISEKSEIFDDQFSVERPDGSNFTLKIRSTKLEDSAMYFCVSSEIADRLFSFGSGTRLTVV.

The chain is built from TRBV1 and TRBJ2-5; the table's D call TRBD1 went unverified against the DNA. TRBV1 constitutes a pseudogene. The CDR3 spans 14 residues. CDR3 DNA: TGCACCAGCAGCCAAGGGCGCTACGAAGAGACCCAGTACTTC. Protein sequence: CTSSQGRYEETQYF.

V and J are TRBV30 and TRBJ2-7; D is tentatively TRBD1 or TRBD2 (6 bases each). Germline V gives CDR1 GTSNPN, CDR2 SVGIG (reference sequence). The CDR3 runs to 12 residues. V was shortened by 2 bases and J by 6 bases, with 11 bases between the two germline ends. The CDR3 DNA reads TGTGCCTGGAGTAGGGGGGCGGGCGAGCAGTACTTC. It specifies CAWSRGAGEQYF. Full variable domain (remainder filled in from reference TRBV30 and TRBJ2-7): SQTIHQWPATLVQPVGSPLSLECTVEGTSNPNLYWYRQAAGRGLQLLFYSVGIGQISSEVPQNLSASRPQDRQFILSSKKLLLSDSGFYLCAWSRGAGEQYFGPGTRLTVT.

This chain joins TRBV6-1 and TRBJ2-3, with 7 nucleotides matching TRBD1. Per germline, CDR1 MNHNS and CDR2 SASEGT. The ends lost 5 bases at V and 5 bases at J; junction bases unmatched: 4. The CDR3 contains 13 residues. CDR3 nucleotide sequence: TGTGCCAGCAGTCGCACAGGGGTAGATACGCAGTATTTT. As protein: CASSRTGVDTQYF.

This chain links TRBV20-1 with TRBJ1-1; D not resolved. This CDR3 has 14 residues. The V end lost 0 bases, the J end lost 0 bases, and 8 bases lay between the germline ends. Germline V gives CDR1 DFQATT, CDR2 SNEGSKA (reference sequence). The DNA of the CDR3 is TGCAGTGCTAGAGATATTTCGCTGAACACTGAAGCTTTCTTT. Its translation is CSARDISLNTEAFF.

The sample holds one count of this clonotype. This chain connects TRBV7-2 to TRBJ1-1, with 8 positions matching TRBD1. The J segment lost 5 bases and the V segment lost 9 bases, leaving 5 bases of the junction unmatched. This CDR3 spans 12 amino acids. Germline CDR1 is SGHTA and CDR2 is FQGNSA. The CDR3 protein is CASGQGRTEAFF. The CDR3 region has the DNA TGTGCCAGTGGACAGGGCAGGACTGAAGCTTTCTTT.

In this sample, this clonotype turned up a few times. The J gene is TRBJ2-7, the V gene TRBV20-1, with a weak D call TRBD1 (6 bases). The V end was cut by 2 bases, the J end by 2 bases, with 7 bases between. The V gene's germline CDR1 is DFQATT and CDR2 SNEGSKA (reference sequence). The CDR3 covers 12 residues. CDR3 nucleotide sequence: TGCAGTGCTAGACAGGGGACCTACGAGCAGTACTTC. Translating it yields CSARQGTYEQYF.

This rearrangement joins TRBV5-1 to TRBJ2-3; 9 positions agree with TRBD2. V was pared by 0 bases and J by 0 bases, with 11 bases of the junction left unmatched. This CDR3 spans 19 amino acids. Germline assignment: CDR1 SGHRS and CDR2 YFSETQ. The chain's CDR3 is CASSLAVVAGVRSTDTQYF. CDR3 DNA sequence: TGCGCCAGCAGCTTGGCCGTGGTAGCGGGAGTGAGGAGCACAGATACGCAGTATTTT.

This clonotype was counted only a few times. The rearrangement uses TRBV19 and TRBJ1-5; D not certain. V lost 5 bases to trimming and J lost 3 bases, with 8 bases between them. CDR1 is LNHDA and CDR2 is SQIVND in the germline V gene (reference sequence). CDR3 size: 13 residues. The CDR3 DNA follows: TGTGCCAGTAGTGGACGATACAATCAGCCCCAGCATTTT. Amino acids: CASSGRYNQPQHF.

The chain joins TRBV20-1 to TRBJ1-1; no reliable D call. V shed 4 bases and J shed 1 base, with 1 base lying between them. Germline assignment: CDR1 DFQATT and CDR2 SNEGSKA (reference sequence). This CDR3 has 10 amino acids. Here the CDR3 reads CSAKNTEAFF. CDR3 sequence (DNA): TGCAGTGCTAAGAACACTGAAGCTTTCTTT.

The chain has TRBV12-3 or TRBV12-4 and TRBJ2-3; D might be TRBD2 (7 bases). Trimming removed 8 bases at V and 2 bases at J, with 17 bases between. This CDR3 is built from 15 residues. CDR3 protein: CASAQGLAVTDTQYF. CDR3 bases: TGTGCCAGCGCCCAGGGGCTAGCGGTCACAGATACGCAGTATTTT.

As DNA, the CDR3 is TGCAGTGCTATCCTGGGGACACCCCGAAGCAATCAGCCCCAGCATTTT. This encodes CSAILGTPRSNQPQHF. The gene calls are TRBV20-1 and TRBJ1-5, with D perhaps TRBD1 (6 bases). This CDR3 comprises 16 residues. Germline loops: CDR1 DFQATT, CDR2 SNEGSKA (reference sequence). V was pared by 4 bases and J by 1 base, with 17 bases between.

V gene TRBV12-1 combines with J gene TRBJ1-5. TRBV12-1 is flagged as a pseudogene. The CDR3 contains 14 residues. The CDR3 bases are TGTGCCAGAGCTTTGGATTCGCAGACCCAGCCCCAGCATTTT. It codes for CARALDSQTQPQHF.

This clonotype was counted only a few times. The V and J genes are TRBV19 and TRBJ1-5; 8 positions agree with TRBD1. V shed 1 base, J shed 7 bases, and the junction held 6 bases outside the gene matches. The CDR3 length is 15 residues. Germline CDR1 LNHDA, CDR2 SQIVND (reference sequence). The DNA of the CDR3 is TGTGCCAGTAGTATAGGCAGGGGGCTTACGCAGCCCCAGCATTTT. Its translation: CASSIGRGLTQPQHF.

This clonotype came up a few times. This chain uses TRBV5-1 with TRBJ2-3, with 11 bases that match TRBD1. The V segment lost 3 bases and the J segment 2 bases; nucleotides outside the gene matches: 2. Germline CDR1 and CDR2: SGHRS and YFSETQ. CDR3 length: 15 residues. The CDR3 DNA reads as TGCGCCAGCAGCTGGACAGGGGGCATCACAGATACGCAGTATTTT. It is translated as CASSWTGGITDTQYF.

CDR3 bases: TGTGCCAGTAGTATTGGGGGGGATTCACCCCTCCACTTT. Amino acids: CASSIGGDSPLHF. V is TRBV19 and J is TRBJ1-6, with D possibly matching TRBD1 (5 bases). V shed 3 bases and J shed 8 bases, with 8 bases lying between them. This CDR3 spans 13 amino acids. CDR1 and CDR2 (germline): LNHDA, SQIVND (reference sequence). The full variable domain, in which reference TRBV19 and TRBJ1-6 provide the parts outside the CDR3, is DGGITQSPKYLFRKEGQNVTLSCEQNLNHDAMYWYRQDPGQGLRLIYYSQIVNDFQKGDIAEGYSVSREKKESFPLTVTSAQKNPTAFYLCASSIGGDSPLHFGNGTRLTVT.

This rearrangement joins TRBV6-1 to TRBJ2-3; D gene uncertain. The V gene's germline CDR1 is MNHNS and CDR2 SASEGT. V was clipped by 4 bases and J by 1 base, with 12 bases between them. This CDR3 comprises 15 residues. CDR3 nucleotides: TGTGCCAGCAGTGTTGATTGGGTTGGCACAGATACGCAGTATTTT. As protein: CASSVDWVGTDTQYF.

The rearrangement joins TRBV27 to TRBJ1-5; 7 positions agree with TRBD1. The CDR3 sequence is 14 residues long. J lost 6 bases, V lost 6 bases, and 8 bases had no gene match. Germline V lookup: CDR1 MNHEY, CDR2 SMNVEV (reference sequence). The CDR3 loop is CASRLGQALQPQHF. DNA of the CDR3: TGTGCCAGCAGGCTAGGACAGGCGCTTCAGCCCCAGCATTTT.

The chain carries TRBV2 and TRBJ2-6, with TRBD1 identical over 9 bases. The J segment lost 4 bases and the V segment lost 6 bases, leaving 10 bases of the junction unmatched. This CDR3 has 17 residues. Germline V gives CDR1 SNHLY, CDR2 FYNNEI. The CDR3 region has the DNA TGTGCCAGCAGCCCAACCGGGACAGGGACCGGGGCCAACGTCCTGACTTTC. It yields the protein CASSPTGTGTGANVLTF.

This clonotype was seen only a few times. This chain uses TRBV12-3 or TRBV12-4 with TRBJ2-5, with TRBD1 matching 8 bases. V lost 7 bases, J lost 5 bases, and 12 bases stayed unmatched. This CDR3 spans 15 amino acids. CDR3 in DNA: TGTGCCAGCACCCTCGGGACAGGCGGGTTTGAGACCCAGTACTTC. This sequence encodes CASTLGTGGFETQYF.

In its sample, this clonotype was seen a few times. The rearrangement links TRBV29-1 to TRBJ1-2; D is undetermined. V lost 3 bases to trimming and J lost 5 bases, with 16 bases between them. Germline V gene lookup returns CDR1 SQVTM and CDR2 ANQGSEA. The CDR3 has 14 amino acids. The CDR3 region is CSVDVGRNTYGYTF. The CDR3, as DNA: TGCAGCGTTGATGTAGGCAGAAACACTTATGGCTACACCTTC.

This clonotype has just a few counts. The chain couples TRBV24-1 to TRBJ2-3; D uncertain. Trimming cost V 6 bases and J 6 bases, with 6 bases left between them. Germline assignment: CDR1 KGHDR and CDR2 SFDVKD. CDR3 length equals 11 residues. This CDR3 reads CATSFLDTQYF. CDR3 bases: TGTGCCACCAGTTTTTTGGATACGCAGTATTTT.

The chain combines TRBV20-1 with TRBJ2-1, with 9 bases lining up with TRBD2. Germline trimming cut 2 bases from V and 8 bases from J; bases unmatched to any gene: 13. The length of the CDR3 is 16 residues. Germline lookup yields CDR1 DFQATT and CDR2 SNEGSKA (reference sequence). The CDR3 reads CSARPTGSGSRDEQFF. The CDR3 DNA reads as TGCAGTGCTAGACCCACGGGTAGCGGGAGTCGGGATGAGCAGTTCTTC.

This clonotype was counted between two and nine times. V usage is TRBV6-2 or TRBV6-3 and J usage is TRBJ2-5; 7 bases are a match to TRBD1. The CDR3 loop spans 16 amino acids. Looked up from germline, CDR1 is MNHEY and CDR2 is SVGEGT. J lost 5 bases, V lost 3 bases, and 12 bases had no gene match. CDR3 DNA: TGTGCCAGCAGTTATGGATGGTCAGGGGGAAAGGAGACCCAGTACTTC. Translating gives CASSYGWSGGKETQYF.

The chain carries TRBV6-4 and TRBJ2-3; 8 bases agree with TRBD2. The ends lost 3 bases at V and 7 bases at J; junction bases unmatched: 6. CDR1 MRHNA and CDR2 SNTAGT come from the germline V gene. CDR3 size: 14 residues. CDR3 residues: CASSELAGGYTQYF. CDR3 sequence (DNA): TGTGCCAGCAGTGAATTGGCGGGGGGATATACGCAGTATTTT.

This clonotype was recorded a few times. Here the CDR3 DNA reads TGTGCCAGCAGTCGGTCTCTTAGCTCCTACGAGCAGTACTTC. It encodes CASSRSLSSYEQYF. The chain recombines TRBV25-1 with TRBJ2-7; no firm D call. The V and J ends lost 5 bases and 0 bases respectively, with 11 bases between them. The CDR3 has 14 residues. Germline V lookup: CDR1 MGHDK, CDR2 SYGVNS.

A few counts support this clonotype. This chain connects TRBV15 to TRBJ1-5; D is possibly TRBD1 (5 bases). V was clipped by 0 bases and J by 3 bases, with 15 bases between them. This CDR3 has 17 amino acids. Germline V gene data show CDR1 as LNHNV and CDR2 as YYDKDF (reference sequence). CDR3 sequence reads: CATSRDRKGNDNQPQHF. The CDR3 nucleotides read TGTGCCACCAGCAGAGATCGTAAGGGGAATGACAATCAGCCCCAGCATTTT.